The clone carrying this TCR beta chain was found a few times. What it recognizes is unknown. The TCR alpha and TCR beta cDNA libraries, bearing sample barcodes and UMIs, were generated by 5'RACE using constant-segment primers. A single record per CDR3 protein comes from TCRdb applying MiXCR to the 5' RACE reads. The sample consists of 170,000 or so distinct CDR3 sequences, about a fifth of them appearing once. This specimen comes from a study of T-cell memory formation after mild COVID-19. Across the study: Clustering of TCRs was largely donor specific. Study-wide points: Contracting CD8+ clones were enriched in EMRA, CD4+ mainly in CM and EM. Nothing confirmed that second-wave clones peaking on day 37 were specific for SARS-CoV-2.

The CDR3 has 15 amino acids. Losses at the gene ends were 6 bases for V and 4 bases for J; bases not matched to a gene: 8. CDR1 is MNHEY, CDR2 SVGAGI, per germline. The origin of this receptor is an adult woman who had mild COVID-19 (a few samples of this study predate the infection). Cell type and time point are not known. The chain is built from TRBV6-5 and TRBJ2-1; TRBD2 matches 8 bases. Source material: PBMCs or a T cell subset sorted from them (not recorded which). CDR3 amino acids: CASSAVAGPYNEQFF. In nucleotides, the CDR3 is TGTGCCAGCAGCGCCGTAGCGGGGCCTTACAATGAGCAGTTCTTC.